These 13 T cell receptor beta chains were sequenced from one sample in a study of blood T cell repertoires in COVID-19. Only in-frame clones appear in the TCRdb table, and some are missing; sequencing was by immunoSEQ multiplex PCR. The sample contains more than 100,000 clones, roughly four fifths of which appear only once. Sequencing was done on a sample of peripheral blood. These receptors all stem from a woman aged 70 to 79 with acute or convalescent COVID-19.

This clone occurred once. V is TRBV7-7 and J is TRBJ2-3, with D possibly TRBD2 on 6 matching bases. CDR3 size: 14 residues. The germline V and J ends were trimmed by 5 bases and 4 bases, with 13 bases remaining between them. Germline CDR1 and CDR2: SSHAT and FNYEAQ (reference sequence). This CDR3 is CASSAGRTADTQYF. In DNA form, the CDR3 reads TGTGCCAGCAGCGCGGGACGGACGGCAGATACGCAGTATTTT.

This sequence joins TRBV5-1 and TRBJ1-4, with 7 bases identical to TRBD1. The CDR3 is 16 residues long. CDR1 and CDR2 from the germline V gene are SGHRS and YFSETQ. V lost 4 bases to trimming and J lost 0 bases; unmatched junction nucleotides: 6. The CDR3 region is CASSQGTASTNEKLFF. The CDR3 nucleotides read TGCGCCAGCAGCCAGGGGACAGCCTCAACTAATGAAAAACTGTTTTTT.

J is TRBJ1-1 and V is TRBV4-3; the D gene is possibly TRBD1 (5 bases). The V gene lost 4 bases and the J gene lost 1 base, with 10 bases spanning the gap. The CDR3 is made up of 14 amino acids. The germline gives CDR1 LGHNA, CDR2 YSLEER. The CDR3 DNA is TGCGCCAGCAGCCTTATGGGGGGGAACACTGAAGCTTTCTTT. It specifies CASSLMGGNTEAFF.

This clone was detected ten times or more. The chain combines TRBV10-3 with TRBJ1-2; D uncertain. V lost 1 base to trimming and J lost 6 bases, with 6 bases between them. Germline CDR1 ENHRY, CDR2 SYGVKD. This CDR3 is built from 12 residues. CDR3 residues: CAISEFGDGYTF. CDR3 DNA: TGTGCCATCAGTGAGTTCGGGGATGGCTACACCTTC.

The rearrangement joins TRBV7-2 to TRBJ2-1, with D tentatively TRBD2 (7 bases). There are 15 residues in the CDR3. V gave up 1 base and J gave up 2 bases, with 9 bases separating them. CDR1 and CDR2 from the germline V gene are SGHTA and FQGNSA. This CDR3 is CASSLGGGPYNEQFF. CDR3 nucleotides: TGTGCCAGCAGCTTAGGGGGGGGCCCCTACAATGAGCAGTTCTTC.

This clone came up once. The J gene is TRBJ2-4, the V gene TRBV2; the D gene is possibly TRBD1 (6 bases). The V gene lost 5 bases and the J gene lost 0 bases, with 14 bases spanning the gap. The germline gives CDR1 SNHLY, CDR2 FYNNEI. The CDR3 consists of 16 residues. CDR3 amino acids: CASSRTDPGAKNIQYF. CDR3 DNA: TGTGCCAGCAGTAGGACAGATCCAGGAGCCAAAAACATTCAGTACTTC.

The chain recombines TRBV3-1 (or the pseudogene TRBV3-2) with TRBJ2-7; D is ambiguous. The CDR3 extends over 11 amino acids. V was trimmed by 1 base and J by 6 bases, leaving 4 bases between them. The germline V gene encodes CDR1 LGHDT and CDR2 YNNKEL (reference sequence). This chain's CDR3 is CASSQGLEQYF. DNA of the CDR3: TGTGCCAGCAGCCAAGGGCTCGAGCAGTACTTC.

The chain employs TRBV4-2 and TRBJ1-4, with TRBD1 identical over 9 bases. V lost 4 bases, J lost 5 bases, and 2 bases stayed unmatched. The CDR3 contains 14 residues. Germline values: CDR1 LGHNA, CDR2 YNFKEQ. The CDR3 DNA is TGTGCCAGCAGCCCCGGGACAGGGAATGAAAAACTGTTTTTT. Translation: CASSPGTGNEKLFF.

The chain has TRBV7-8 and TRBJ2-7; TRBD1 aligns across 8 bases. This CDR3 comprises 17 residues. V was clipped by 4 bases and J by 3 bases; unmatched bases: 14. Germline assignment: CDR1 SGHVS and CDR2 FQNEAQ. CDR3 nucleotide sequence: TGTGCCAGCAGCTGGCCCTCCCGGGACAGGCGAAACTACGAGCAGTACTTC. This sequence encodes CASSWPSRDRRNYEQYF.

The rearrangement uses TRBV24-1 and TRBJ2-3; TRBD2 agrees at 8 bases. CDR3 length: 17 amino acids. Germline V gives CDR1 KGHDR, CDR2 SFDVKD. Trimming at V came to 6 bases and at J to 3 bases, leaving 13 bases not matched to a gene. CDR3 loop: CATSRRPHSGVTDTQYF. The CDR3 DNA reads as TGTGCCACCAGTCGGAGGCCCCATAGCGGGGTGACAGATACGCAGTATTTT.

This chain connects TRBV6-5 to TRBJ2-7, with a possible D match to TRBD2 (5 bases). Germline V CDR1 and CDR2: MNHEY, SVGAGI. Trimming shortened V by 2 bases and J by 0 bases, and 8 bases separated the two germline ends. The CDR3 loop spans 14 amino acids. This CDR3 reads CASSYLRGSYEQYF. The CDR3 DNA reads as TGTGCCAGCAGTTACCTTCGGGGCTCCTACGAGCAGTACTTC.

The chain employs TRBV4-2 and TRBJ1-1, with D possibly TRBD1 on 6 matching bases. Trimming shortened V by 3 bases and J by 4 bases, and 18 bases separated the two germline ends. Germline V lookup: CDR1 LGHNA, CDR2 YNFKEQ. This CDR3 is 16 amino acids long. The CDR3 loop is CASSQVTLGGGTEAFF. CDR3 bases: TGTGCCAGCAGCCAGGTAACGCTAGGGGGGGGCACTGAAGCTTTCTTT.

The CDR3 loop reads CASSPVGGGNQPQHF. The CDR3 region has the DNA TGTGCCAGCAGCCCGGTCGGGGGTGGCAATCAGCCCCAGCATTTT. The gene calls are TRBV7-2 and TRBJ1-5; possible D gene TRBD1, 5 bases. The CDR3 has 15 amino acids. Per germline, CDR1 SGHTA and CDR2 FQGNSA. Deletions cut 5 bases from V and 2 bases from J, with 13 bases between. The full variable domain, in which reference TRBV7-2 and TRBJ1-5 provide the parts outside the CDR3, is GAGVSQSPSNKVTEKGKDVELRCDPISGHTALYWYRQSLGQGLEFLIYFQGNSAPDKSGLPSDRFSAERTGGSVSTLTIQRTQQEDSAVYLCASSPVGGGNQPQHFGDGTRLSIL.